This T cell receptor (beta chain) was obtained from a study of blood T cell repertoires in COVID-19. The wider study: COVID-19 samples collected from the United States, Italy and Spain covered acute and convalescent phases. T cells, B-cell-depleted T cells, or PBMCs supplied cDNA or gDNA.

V lost 5 bases, J lost 3 bases, and 4 bases stayed unmatched. Germline CDR1 and CDR2: LGHNA and YNFKEQ. This CDR3 has 14 amino acids. Original processing notes: Reference gene primer amplification gave estimated nucleated cell counts. Sequencing was performed with immunoSEQ multiplex PCR; in TCRdb, only in-frame clones are kept and a portion is missing. That table is the source of V, J and clone size, and D and trimming were worked out from the DNA. The sample gives about 74,000 clones, around 90% of which show up once; around 0.96% is in the top ten. The clonotype was recovered from a woman aged 50 to 60 in a cohort sampled during active COVID-19. The sequencing input was peripheral blood. The chain combines TRBV4-2 with TRBJ1-5; 7 bases agree with TRBD1. The CDR3 nucleotides are TGTGCCAGCAGCTCTGAGGGGGCCAATCAGCCCCAGCATTTT. This sequence encodes CASSSEGANQPQHF.